The rows below give T cell receptor beta chains drawn from one sample of a study of early T cells in non-severe SARS-CoV-2 infection. In TCRdb, the 5' RACE reads were re-called with MiXCR into one record per CDR3 protein. The sample gives around 98,000 distinct CDR3 sequences, 11% of which show up once; roughly 5% is in the top ten. The sample was whole blood. These receptors were collected from an adult who was a healthcare worker with PCR-confirmed SARS-CoV-2 infection or an uninfected control (not recorded which). Both conserved end residues are part of each CDR3. Fields, in order: D gene, clone size, J gene, V gene, CDR3 protein, CDR3 DNA. The D gene is left open where the match is weak. Size values are once, few and many counts, or a class for expanded clones, and some rows have none.

d_call: TRBD2; clone_size: -; j_call: TRBJ2-5; v_call: TRBV20-1; cdr3_aa: CMGLSQETQYF; cdr3_nt: TGCATGGGACTAAGCCAAGAGACCCAGTACTTC
d_call: -; clone_size: few; j_call: TRBJ2-7; v_call: TRBV7-7; cdr3_aa: CASAEHPGDEQYF; cdr3_nt: TGTGCCAGCGCTGAACATCCCGGGGACGAGCAGTACTTC
d_call: -; clone_size: few; j_call: TRBJ1-1; v_call: TRBV4-2; cdr3_aa: CASSQDLTETEAFF; cdr3_nt: TGTGCCAGCAGCCAAGATTTGACAGAGACTGAAGCTTTCTTT
d_call: -; clone_size: many; j_call: TRBJ2-1; v_call: TRBV18; cdr3_aa: CASSPQGLNRYNEQFF; cdr3_nt: TGTGCCAGCTCACCACAAGGGTTAAATCGGTACAATGAGCAGTTCTTC
d_call: -; clone_size: -; j_call: TRBJ1-2; v_call: TRBV5-8; cdr3_aa: CASSLYGVGYGYTF; cdr3_nt: TGTGCCAGCAGCTTGTACGGGGTGGGCTATGGCTACACCTTC
d_call: -; clone_size: few; j_call: TRBJ2-1; v_call: TRBV7-8; cdr3_aa: CASSLTAGGLYNEQFF; cdr3_nt: TGTGCCAGCAGCTTAACTGCCGGGGGGCTTTACAATGAGCAGTTCTTC
d_call: -; clone_size: few; j_call: TRBJ1-1; v_call: TRBV9; cdr3_aa: CASSVGPLNTEAFF; cdr3_nt: TGTGCCAGCAGCGTAGGGCCGCTGAACACTGAAGCTTTCTTT
d_call: TRBD1; clone_size: few; j_call: TRBJ2-7; v_call: TRBV12-3/TRBV12-4; cdr3_aa: CASSFGQARTYEQYF; cdr3_nt: TGTGCCAGCAGTTTTGGACAGGCGCGAACCTACGAGCAGTACTTC
d_call: -; clone_size: -; j_call: TRBJ2-3; v_call: TRBV7-9; cdr3_aa: CASSRHTDTQYF; cdr3_nt: TGTGCCAGCAGCCGCCACACAGATACGCAGTATTTT
d_call: -; clone_size: many; j_call: TRBJ2-1; v_call: TRBV2; cdr3_aa: CASSLTGWAYNEQFF; cdr3_nt: TGTGCCAGCAGCCTTACAGGGTGGGCCTACAATGAGCAGTTCTTC
d_call: -; clone_size: few; j_call: TRBJ1-5; v_call: TRBV2; cdr3_aa: CASSDRGGQPQHF; cdr3_nt: TGTGCCAGCAGTGACAGGGGAGGACAGCCCCAGCATTTT
d_call: -; clone_size: -; j_call: TRBJ2-7; v_call: TRBV18; cdr3_aa: CASSPIPGVSEQYF; cdr3_nt: TGTGCCAGCTCACCAATTCCAGGGGTCAGCGAGCAGTACTTC
d_call: TRBD2; clone_size: many; j_call: TRBJ2-3; v_call: TRBV15; cdr3_aa: CATSSKRVVAGSSTDTQYF; cdr3_nt: TGTGCCACCAGCTCCAAAAGGGTAGTAGCGGGGAGTAGCACAGATACGCAGTATTTT
d_call: -; clone_size: few; j_call: TRBJ1-1; v_call: TRBV3-1; cdr3_aa: CASSQDRQPNTEAFF; cdr3_nt: TGTGCCAGCAGCCAAGATCGACAACCGAACACTGAAGCTTTCTTT
d_call: TRBD2; clone_size: -; j_call: TRBJ2-3; v_call: TRBV28; cdr3_aa: CASSHQRERKDTQYF; cdr3_nt: TGTGCCAGCAGTCATCAGCGGGAGCGGAAAGATACGCAGTATTTT
d_call: -; clone_size: many; j_call: TRBJ2-3; v_call: TRBV18; cdr3_aa: CASSPVPGDTQYF; cdr3_nt: TGTGCCAGCTCCCCGGTCCCCGGAGATACGCAGTATTTT
d_call: -; clone_size: -; j_call: TRBJ1-1; v_call: TRBV2; cdr3_aa: CATRRREEAFF; cdr3_nt: TGTGCCACCCGAAGACGGGAAGAAGCTTTCTTT
d_call: -; clone_size: many; j_call: TRBJ1-2; v_call: TRBV28; cdr3_aa: CASGRGLVDTF; cdr3_nt: TGTGCCAGCGGCAGGGGACTAGTAGACACCTTC
d_call: -; clone_size: -; j_call: TRBJ2-4; v_call: TRBV6-1; cdr3_aa: CASSEGVVGSGLAKNIQYF; cdr3_nt: TGTGCCAGCAGTGAAGGGGTTGTGGGGAGCGGACTAGCCAAAAACATTCAGTACTTC
d_call: TRBD1; clone_size: many; j_call: TRBJ2-3; v_call: TRBV6-1; cdr3_aa: CASSEAGTGSTDTQYF; cdr3_nt: TGTGCCAGCAGTGAAGCAGGGACAGGGAGCACAGATACGCAGTATTTT
d_call: -; clone_size: many; j_call: TRBJ1-5; v_call: TRBV27; cdr3_aa: CASNTVPSNQPQHF; cdr3_nt: TGTGCCAGCAATACGGTCCCGAGCAATCAGCCCCAGCATTTT
d_call: -; clone_size: many; j_call: TRBJ2-5; v_call: TRBV7-2; cdr3_aa: CASSLGWRETQYF; cdr3_nt: TGTGCCAGCAGCTTAGGTTGGCGAGAGACCCAGTACTTC
d_call: TRBD2; clone_size: many; j_call: TRBJ2-3; v_call: TRBV29-1; cdr3_aa: CTERLAGSDTQYF; cdr3_nt: TGCACCGAGAGGCTAGCGGGATCTGATACGCAGTATTTT
d_call: TRBD1; clone_size: few; j_call: TRBJ2-5; v_call: TRBV28; cdr3_aa: CASSPATGGGGRKTQYF; cdr3_nt: TGTGCCAGCAGCCCCGCGACAGGGGGCGGAGGTCGAAAGACCCAGTACTTC
d_call: TRBD1; clone_size: few; j_call: TRBJ1-6; v_call: TRBV12-3/TRBV12-4; cdr3_aa: CASSWGQPYNSPLHF; cdr3_nt: TGTGCCAGCAGTTGGGGACAGCCGTATAATTCACCCCTCCACTTT
d_call: -; clone_size: many; j_call: TRBJ1-2; v_call: TRBV29-1; cdr3_aa: CSVEWASHYGYTF; cdr3_nt: TGCAGCGTTGAGTGGGCCTCCCACTATGGCTACACCTTC
d_call: -; clone_size: many; j_call: TRBJ1-3; v_call: TRBV3-1; cdr3_aa: CASSWRVSLSGNTIYF; cdr3_nt: TGTGCCAGCAGCTGGCGGGTTAGTCTATCTGGAAACACCATATATTTT
d_call: -; clone_size: -; j_call: TRBJ2-2; v_call: TRBV29-1; cdr3_aa: CSVVDGTGELFF; cdr3_nt: TGCAGCGTTGTAGACGGCACCGGGGAGCTGTTTTTT
d_call: -; clone_size: few; j_call: TRBJ1-1; v_call: TRBV7-8; cdr3_aa: CASSLEGAWNTEAFF; cdr3_nt: TGTGCCAGCAGCTTAGAGGGAGCGTGGAACACTGAAGCTTTCTTT
d_call: TRBD2; clone_size: -; j_call: TRBJ2-3; v_call: TRBV6-5; cdr3_aa: CASSLLPGLVDTQYF; cdr3_nt: TGTGCCAGCAGCTTACTCCCCGGACTAGTAGATACGCAGTATTTT
d_call: TRBD1; clone_size: few; j_call: TRBJ2-5; v_call: TRBV20-1; cdr3_aa: CSAFDRGETQYF; cdr3_nt: TGCAGTGCTTTTGACAGGGGAGAGACCCAGTACTTC
d_call: -; clone_size: -; j_call: TRBJ2-5; v_call: TRBV6-1; cdr3_aa: CASSTIRRETQYF; cdr3_nt: TGTGCCAGCAGCACGATAAGGCGAGAGACCCAGTACTTC
d_call: -; clone_size: few; j_call: TRBJ2-2; v_call: TRBV6-5; cdr3_aa: CASSNWGRYNTGELFF; cdr3_nt: TGTGCCAGCAGTAACTGGGGCAGGTATAACACCGGGGAGCTGTTTTTT
d_call: TRBD2; clone_size: few; j_call: TRBJ2-3; v_call: TRBV7-6; cdr3_aa: CASSSAGGGVTDTQYF; cdr3_nt: TGTGCCAGCAGCTCAGCGGGAGGGGGTGTCACAGATACGCAGTATTTT
d_call: -; clone_size: -; j_call: TRBJ2-1; v_call: TRBV20-1; cdr3_aa: CSARDPSIRLNEQFF; cdr3_nt: TGCAGTGCTAGAGATCCTAGCATCCGGTTAAATGAGCAGTTCTTC
d_call: TRBD1; clone_size: many; j_call: TRBJ2-1; v_call: TRBV15; cdr3_aa: CATSRDLYPGQGGDEQFF; cdr3_nt: TGTGCCACCAGCAGAGACCTTTATCCGGGACAGGGCGGCGATGAGCAGTTCTTC